Each of the 2 T cell receptor beta chains below was sequenced from the same sample in a study of glioma-infiltrating T cells. Using RNA template, CDR3s of TCR alpha and beta were amplified with iRepertoire arm-PCR. In TCRdb, the multiplex PCR reads were re-called with MiXCR into one record per CDR3 protein. Found here are under 200,000 distinct CDR3 sequences, more than 35% of them singletons; the top ten hold about 5.2%. Sequenced: glioma tissue, nonneoplastic brain tissue, or PBMCs (not recorded which). The receptors were sampled from a human donor with low-grade glioma or glioblastoma, undergoing nonglioma brain surgery, or in good health (not recorded which).

This clonotype was counted many times. This chain uses TRBV15 with TRBJ2-5, with unresolved D. The CDR3 totals 14 residues. V was trimmed by 4 bases and J by 5 bases, leaving 14 bases between them. The germline CDR1 and CDR2 sequences are LNHNV and YYDKDF (reference sequence). CDR3 loop: CATSNGVTPETQYF. Written as DNA, the CDR3 is TGTGCCACCAGCAACGGAGTTACCCCGGAGACCCAGTACTTC.

The chain recombines TRBV29-1 with TRBJ1-1, with D possibly TRBD1 on 5 matching bases. Per germline, CDR1 SQVTM and CDR2 ANQGSEA. This CDR3 spans 11 amino acids. The V and J ends lost 5 bases and 7 bases respectively, with 11 bases between them. In nucleotides, the CDR3 is TGCAGCGTTATCTCGGGGGTTGAAGCTTTCTTT. It yields the protein CSVISGVEAFF.